This T cell receptor beta chain was recovered during a study of identical twins. Study-level results: Zero-insertion results could be subject to partial confounding by invariant MAIT and iNKT cells.

A word on this clonotype: The antigen is unknown.

Trimming stripped 4 bases from V and 1 base from J, with 7 bases between. From germline, CDR1 is MNHNS and CDR2 SASEGT. The CDR3 length is 14 residues. TCRdb re-analysed the 5' RACE reads in MiXCR, keeping a single row per CDR3 protein. The data show about 460,000 distinct CDR3 sequences, 11% to 15% seen once. This sample was shared with a second study, whose subject was yellow fever vaccine responses in identical twins.

The receptor's source is a woman under 30 in good health. Sequenced input: CD4+ T cells sorted from blood. The chain couples TRBV6-1 to TRBJ2-2; D uncertain. The CDR3 here is CASSATVNTGELFF. The CDR3 nucleotides are TGTGCCAGCAGTGCAACAGTGAACACCGGGGAGCTGTTTTTT.